Included here is one T cell receptor beta chain sequence, with context. This sample was taken from a study of blood T cell repertoires in COVID-19. As for the study in general: Sources were T cells, B-cell-depleted T cells, or PBMCs; the material itself was cDNA or gDNA.

The CDR3 extends over 14 amino acids. The germline CDR1 and CDR2 sequences are KGHDR and SFDVKD. V lost 4 bases and J 3 bases, leaving 11 bases between the germline ends. Original data processing: Estimated nucleated cell counts came from reference gene primer amplification. Profiled with immunoSEQ multiplex PCR; TCRdb holds only in-frame clones, not every one. The V and J calls and clone size come from that table; D and trimming were worked out from the DNA. The sample holds about 430,000 clones, about 88% seen once. This clonotype was obtained from a woman aged 18 to 35 who had been exposed to COVID-19. The material sequenced was PBMCs or T cells enriched from blood (not recorded which). The chain employs TRBV24-1 and TRBJ1-2; weak D call: TRBD1 (5 bases). The CDR3 region is CATSESDRDYGYTF. CDR3 DNA: TGTGCCACCAGTGAGTCTGACAGAGACTATGGCTACACCTTC.